Below, 10 T cell receptor beta chains from the same sample are listed, as sequenced in a study of molecular identifiers for immune sequencing clone quantification. TCRdb processed the PCR reads anew with MiXCR; each CDR3 protein has one entry. This sample has about 630,000 distinct CDR3 sequences, with about 25% found just once. Material: naive CD8+ T cells from blood, with Jurkat cell RNA spiked in. Subset denoted: FACS-sorted CD8+CD4-CCR7+CD45RA+ naive T cells. The source of these receptors is a human donor in good health. Some libraries in this study had Jurkat cell RNA spiked in.

This clonotype turned up a few times. V usage is TRBV2 and J usage is TRBJ2-5; D gene uncertain. The germline gives CDR1 SNHLY, CDR2 FYNNEI. The CDR3 spans 13 residues. V lost 4 bases and J lost 5, with 11 bases in between. The CDR3 loop reads CASSVEREETQYF. DNA for the CDR3: TGTGCCAGCAGTGTAGAGCGTGAGGAGACCCAGTACTTC. Full variable domain (outside the CDR3, taken from reference TRBV2 and TRBJ2-5): EPEVTQTPSHQVTQMGQEVILRCVPISNHLYFYWYRQILGQKVEFLVSFYNNEISEKSEIFDDQFSVERPDGSNFTLKIRSTKLEDSAMYFCASSVEREETQYFGPGTRLLVL.

As for this clonotype: This may be a read error: a much more frequent sequence differs by one nucleotide. The gene calls are TRBV6-2 or TRBV6-3 and TRBJ2-7; TRBD2 matches at 13 bases. CDR3 length: 14 amino acids. Germline CDR1 reads MNHEY; CDR2 reads SVGEGT. CDR3 DNA sequence: TGTGCCCGCAGACGACTAGCGGGAGGATACGAGCAGTACTTC. Amino acid sequence: CARRRLAGGYEQYF.

This clonotype has more than one count but fewer than ten. The rearrangement uses TRBV27 and TRBJ2-7; 9 nucleotides match TRBD1. CDR3 length equals 15 residues. V shed 5 bases, J shed 7 bases, and the junction held 12 bases outside the gene matches. The V gene's germline CDR1 is MNHEY and CDR2 SMNVEV (reference sequence). CDR3 DNA: TGTGCCAGCAGTCCCCTCCGGGACAGGGATCATGAGCAGTACTTC. It codes for CASSPLRDRDHEQYF.

This clonotype has a handful of counts. V and J are TRBV6-1 and TRBJ1-1, with no clear D. The V end was cut by 7 bases, the J end by 3 bases, with 9 bases between. The germline V gene has CDR1 MNHNS and CDR2 SASEGT. The CDR3 is made up of 12 amino acids. The DNA for the CDR3 is TGTGCCAGCATGTACATGGACACTGAAGCTTTCTTT. It translates to CASMYMDTEAFF.

This clonotype was picked up a small number of times. The rearrangement joins TRBV7-9 to TRBJ2-2; D gene unclear. The CDR3 has 15 amino acids. The germline V gene has CDR1 SEHNR and CDR2 FQNEAQ (reference sequence). The V and J ends lost 4 bases and 0 bases respectively, with 9 bases between them. The CDR3 region has the DNA TGTGCCAGCAGCTCCTACGACACGAACACCGGGGAGCTGTTTTTT. Translating gives CASSSYDTNTGELFF.

This clonotype was found many times. The chain couples TRBV28 to TRBJ1-1; 8 nucleotides match TRBD1. Trimming removed 7 bases from V and 3 bases from J; junction bases left unmatched: 7. CDR3 size: 14 residues. CDR1 is MDHEN, CDR2 SYDVKM, per germline. As DNA, the CDR3 is TGTGCCAGCAAATCCAGGGGGCATGACACTGAAGCTTTCTTT. Translation gives CASKSRGHDTEAFF.

This clonotype occurred many times. The V and J genes are TRBV5-6 and TRBJ2-3; no firm D call. V lost 6 bases and J 4 bases, leaving 18 bases between the germline ends. There are 15 residues in the CDR3. The germline V gene has CDR1 SGHDT and CDR2 YYEEEE. The CDR3 bases are TGTGCCAGCAACCCGGATCGGGTCAACGCAGATACGCAGTATTTT. Translated: CASNPDRVNADTQYF.

CDR3 coding DNA: TGTGCCAGCAGCCTTATTCCGGGACCCTACTACGAGCAGTACTTC. This gives the protein CASSLIPGPYYEQYF. V usage is TRBV11-3 and J usage is TRBJ2-7, with D tentatively TRBD1 or TRBD2 (5 bases each). The CDR3 sequence is 15 residues long. Germline V lookup: CDR1 SGHNT, CDR2 YENEEA. V dropped 5 bases and J dropped 3 bases, with 17 bases sitting between them.

Notes on this clonotype: At one end the junction does not follow the germline gene, possibly because of a read error. CDR3 sequence reads: CAGSMRGSTDTQYF. In DNA, the CDR3 is TGTGCCGGTAGTATGCGAGGTAGCACAGATACGCAGTATTTT. This rearrangement joins TRBV19 to TRBJ2-3; no firm D call. The CDR3 extends over 14 amino acids. Germline V CDR1 and CDR2: LNHDA, SQIVND (reference sequence).

This clonotype was seen only a few times. A much larger clone differs from this one at a single base, so this may be a read error. CDR3 protein: CSVGLASDTQYF. The CDR3 bases are TGCAGCGTTGGCTTGGCCTCAGATACGCAGTATTTT. The chain recombines TRBV29-1 with TRBJ2-3; D uncertain. Germline CDR1 and CDR2: SQVTM and ANQGSEA. The V gene lost 4 bases and the J gene lost 4 bases, with 9 bases spanning the gap. CDR3 length: 12 residues.